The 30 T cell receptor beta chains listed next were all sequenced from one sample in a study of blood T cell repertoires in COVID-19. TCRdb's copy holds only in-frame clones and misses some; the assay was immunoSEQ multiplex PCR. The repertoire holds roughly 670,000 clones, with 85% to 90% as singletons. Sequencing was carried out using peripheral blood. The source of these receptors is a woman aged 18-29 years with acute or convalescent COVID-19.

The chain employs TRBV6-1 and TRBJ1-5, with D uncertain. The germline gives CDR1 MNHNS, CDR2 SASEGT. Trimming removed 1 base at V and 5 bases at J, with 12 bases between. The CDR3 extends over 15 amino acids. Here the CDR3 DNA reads TGTGCCAGCAGTGAAGAGTCTTGGCATTATCAGCCCCAGCATTTT. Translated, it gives CASSEESWHYQPQHF.

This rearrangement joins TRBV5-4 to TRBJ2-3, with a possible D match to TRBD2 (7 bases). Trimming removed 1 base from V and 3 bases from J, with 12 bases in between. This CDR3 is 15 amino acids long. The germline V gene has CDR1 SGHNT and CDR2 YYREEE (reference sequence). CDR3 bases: TGTGCCAGCAGCTTGAGGGGGGGCGATACAGATACGCAGTATTTT. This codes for CASSLRGGDTDTQYF.

The CDR3, as DNA: TGTGCCAGCAGCCTAGGGAGCGGGGGTTGGGAGACCCAGTACTTC. Translated: CASSLGSGGWETQYF. The chain combines TRBV6-5 with TRBJ2-5, with 8 bases fitting TRBD2. The CDR3 is made up of 15 amino acids. The J segment lost 5 bases and the V segment lost 6 bases, leaving 11 bases of the junction unmatched. CDR1 MNHEY and CDR2 SVGAGI come from the germline V gene.

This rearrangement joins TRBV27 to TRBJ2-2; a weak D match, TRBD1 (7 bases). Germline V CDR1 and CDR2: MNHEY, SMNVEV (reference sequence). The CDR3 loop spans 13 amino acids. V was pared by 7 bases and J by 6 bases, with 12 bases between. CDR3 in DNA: TGTGCCAGCACGGAGGGGGCGCCCGGGGAGCTGTTTTTT. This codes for CASTEGAPGELFF.

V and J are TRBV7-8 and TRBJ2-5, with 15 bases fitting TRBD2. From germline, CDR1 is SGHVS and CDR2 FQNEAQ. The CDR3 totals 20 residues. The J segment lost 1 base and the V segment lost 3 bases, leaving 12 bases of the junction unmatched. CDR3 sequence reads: CASSFPSGLAGGPAQETQYF. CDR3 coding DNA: TGTGCCAGCAGCTTCCCTTCCGGACTAGCGGGGGGGCCAGCCCAAGAGACCCAGTACTTC.

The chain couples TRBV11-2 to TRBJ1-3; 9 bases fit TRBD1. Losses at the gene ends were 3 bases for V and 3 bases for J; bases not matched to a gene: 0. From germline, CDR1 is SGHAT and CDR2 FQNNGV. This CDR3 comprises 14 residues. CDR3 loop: CASSLDRGGNTIYF. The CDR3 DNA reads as TGTGCCAGCAGCTTGGACAGGGGTGGAAACACCATATATTTT.

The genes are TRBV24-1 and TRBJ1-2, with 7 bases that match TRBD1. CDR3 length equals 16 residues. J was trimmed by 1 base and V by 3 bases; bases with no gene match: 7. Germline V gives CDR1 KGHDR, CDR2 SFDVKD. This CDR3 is CATSDPSTGVNYGYTF. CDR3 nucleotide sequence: TGTGCCACCAGTGATCCAAGCACAGGGGTTAACTATGGCTACACCTTC.

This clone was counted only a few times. The CDR3 region is CASKEGLYSGNTIYF. The DNA of the CDR3 is TGCGCCAGTAAGGAGGGGTTGTATTCTGGAAACACCATATATTTT. The genes are TRBV5-1 and TRBJ1-3; D might be TRBD1 (5 bases). Trimming left V 8 bases short and J 1 base short, with 16 bases between. The CDR3 is made up of 15 amino acids. Germline V CDR1 and CDR2: SGHRS, YFSETQ.

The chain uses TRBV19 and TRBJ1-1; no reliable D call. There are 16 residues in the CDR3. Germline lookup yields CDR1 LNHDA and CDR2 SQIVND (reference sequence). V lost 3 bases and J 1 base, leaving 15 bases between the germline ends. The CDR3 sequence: CASSMGPGSANTEAFF. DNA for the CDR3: TGTGCCAGTAGTATGGGCCCGGGGTCGGCGAACACTGAAGCTTTCTTT.

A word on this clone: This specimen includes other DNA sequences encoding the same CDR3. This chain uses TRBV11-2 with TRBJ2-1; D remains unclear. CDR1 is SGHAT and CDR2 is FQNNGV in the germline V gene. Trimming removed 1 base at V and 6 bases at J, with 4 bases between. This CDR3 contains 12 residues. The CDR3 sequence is CASSLAGNEQFF. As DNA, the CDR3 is TGTGCCAGCAGCTTAGCCGGCAATGAGCAGTTCTTC.

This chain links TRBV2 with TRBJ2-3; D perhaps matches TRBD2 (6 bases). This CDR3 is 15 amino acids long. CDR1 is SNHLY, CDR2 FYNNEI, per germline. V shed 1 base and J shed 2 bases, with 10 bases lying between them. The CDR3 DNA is TGTGCCAGCAGTGAAGGCTCGGGGGTCACAGATACGCAGTATTTT. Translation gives CASSEGSGVTDTQYF. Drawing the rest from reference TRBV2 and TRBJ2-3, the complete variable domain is EPEVTQTPSHQVTQMGQEVILRCVPISNHLYFYWYRQILGQKVEFLVSFYNNEISEKSEIFDDQFSVERPDGSNFTLKIRSTKLEDSAMYFCASSEGSGVTDTQYFGPGTRLTVL.

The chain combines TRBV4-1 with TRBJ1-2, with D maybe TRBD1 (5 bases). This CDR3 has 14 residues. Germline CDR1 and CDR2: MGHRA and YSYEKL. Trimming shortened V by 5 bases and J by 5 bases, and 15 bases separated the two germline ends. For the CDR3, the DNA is TGCGCCAGCAGCTCCCAGGGAGGACCTTATGGCTACACCTTC. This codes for CASSSQGGPYGYTF.

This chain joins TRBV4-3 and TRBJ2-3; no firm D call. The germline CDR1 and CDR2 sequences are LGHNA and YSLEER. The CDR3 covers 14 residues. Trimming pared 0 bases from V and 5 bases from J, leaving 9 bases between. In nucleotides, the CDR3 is TGCGCCAGCAGCCAAGATATCCTACTAGATACGCAGTATTTT. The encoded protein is CASSQDILLDTQYF.

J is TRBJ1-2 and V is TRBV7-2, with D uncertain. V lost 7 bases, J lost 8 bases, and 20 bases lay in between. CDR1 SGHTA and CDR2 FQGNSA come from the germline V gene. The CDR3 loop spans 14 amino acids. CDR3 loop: CASTRSQSFQGYTF. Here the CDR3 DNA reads TGTGCCAGCACCCGATCCCAGTCCTTTCAAGGCTACACCTTC.

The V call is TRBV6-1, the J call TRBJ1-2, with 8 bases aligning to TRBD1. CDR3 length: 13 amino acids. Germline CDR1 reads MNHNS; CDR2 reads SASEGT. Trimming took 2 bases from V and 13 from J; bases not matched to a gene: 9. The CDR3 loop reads CASSEKLDRVFTF. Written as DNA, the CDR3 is TGTGCCAGCAGTGAAAAATTGGACAGGGTGTTCACCTTC.

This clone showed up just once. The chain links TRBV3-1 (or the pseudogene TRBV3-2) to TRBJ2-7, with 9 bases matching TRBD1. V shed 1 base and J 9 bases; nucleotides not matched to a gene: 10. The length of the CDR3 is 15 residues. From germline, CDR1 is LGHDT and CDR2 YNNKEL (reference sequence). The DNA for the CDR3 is TGTGCCAGCAGCCAAGGTTCCGGGACAGGGACTGTGCAGTACTTC. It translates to CASSQGSGTGTVQYF.

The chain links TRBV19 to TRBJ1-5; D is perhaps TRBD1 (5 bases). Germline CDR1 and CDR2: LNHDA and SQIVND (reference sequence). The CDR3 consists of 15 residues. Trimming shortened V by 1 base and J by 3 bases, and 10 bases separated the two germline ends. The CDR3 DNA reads TGTGCCAGTAGTATAGGTGCAGGGCTCAATCAGCCCCAGCATTTT. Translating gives CASSIGAGLNQPQHF. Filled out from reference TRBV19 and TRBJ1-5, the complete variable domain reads DGGITQSPKYLFRKEGQNVTLSCEQNLNHDAMYWYRQDPGQGLRLIYYSQIVNDFQKGDIAEGYSVSREKKESFPLTVTSAQKNPTAFYLCASSIGAGLNQPQHFGDGTRLSIL.

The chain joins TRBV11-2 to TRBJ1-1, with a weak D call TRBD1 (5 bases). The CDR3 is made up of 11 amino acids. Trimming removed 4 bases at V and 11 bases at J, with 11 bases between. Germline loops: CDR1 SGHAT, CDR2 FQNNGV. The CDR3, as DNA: TGTGCCAGCAGCTCAACAGGAATGGCTTTCTTT. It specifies CASSSTGMAFF.

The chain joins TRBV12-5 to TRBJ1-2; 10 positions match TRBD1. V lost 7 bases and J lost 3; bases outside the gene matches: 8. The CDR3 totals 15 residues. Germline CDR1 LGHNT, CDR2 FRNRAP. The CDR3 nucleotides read TGTGCTAGTGACCGACAGGGGGCTATGGACTATGGCTACACCTTC. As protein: CASDRQGAMDYGYTF.

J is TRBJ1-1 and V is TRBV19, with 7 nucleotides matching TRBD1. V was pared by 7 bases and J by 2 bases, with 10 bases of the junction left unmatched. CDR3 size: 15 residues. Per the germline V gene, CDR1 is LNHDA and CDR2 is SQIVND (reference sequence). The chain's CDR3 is CASTITGETNTEAFF. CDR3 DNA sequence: TGTGCCAGTACCATAACAGGGGAAACCAACACTGAAGCTTTCTTT.

The CDR3 region is CSAMGLFSGNTIYF. Written as DNA, the CDR3 is TGCAGCGCCATGGGGCTCTTCTCTGGAAACACCATATATTTT. The chain joins TRBV29-1 to TRBJ1-3, with TRBD1 as a possible D gene (5 bases). The germline V gene has CDR1 SQVTM and CDR2 ANQGSEA. This CDR3 is built from 14 residues. Trimming took off 7 bases at V and 0 bases at J, with 13 bases between the two ends.

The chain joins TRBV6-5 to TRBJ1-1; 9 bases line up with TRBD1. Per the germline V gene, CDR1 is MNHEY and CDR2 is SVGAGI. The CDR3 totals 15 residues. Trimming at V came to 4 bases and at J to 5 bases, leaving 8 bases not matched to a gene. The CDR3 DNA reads TGTGCCAGCAGTTCTCACAGGGGGCTAGGTACTGAAGCTTTCTTT. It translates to CASSSHRGLGTEAFF.

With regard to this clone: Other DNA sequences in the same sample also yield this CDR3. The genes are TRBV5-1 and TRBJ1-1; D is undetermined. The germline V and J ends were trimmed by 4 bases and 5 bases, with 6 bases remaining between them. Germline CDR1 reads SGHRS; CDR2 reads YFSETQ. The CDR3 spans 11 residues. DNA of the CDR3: TGCGCCAGCAGCCTCGGGACTGAAGCTTTCTTT. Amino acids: CASSLGTEAFF.

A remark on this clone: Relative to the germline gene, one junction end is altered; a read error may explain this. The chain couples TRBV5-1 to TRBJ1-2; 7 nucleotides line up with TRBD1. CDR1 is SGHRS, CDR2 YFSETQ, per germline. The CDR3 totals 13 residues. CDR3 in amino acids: CASSPTGNFGYTF. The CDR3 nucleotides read TGCGCCAGCAGCCCGACAGGGAACTTTGGCTACACCTTC.

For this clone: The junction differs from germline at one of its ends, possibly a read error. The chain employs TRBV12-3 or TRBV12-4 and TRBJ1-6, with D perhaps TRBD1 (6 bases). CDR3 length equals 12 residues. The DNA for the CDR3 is TGTGCCAGCAGTTTGAACAGGGTCCCCCCCCACTTT. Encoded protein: CASSLNRVPPHF.

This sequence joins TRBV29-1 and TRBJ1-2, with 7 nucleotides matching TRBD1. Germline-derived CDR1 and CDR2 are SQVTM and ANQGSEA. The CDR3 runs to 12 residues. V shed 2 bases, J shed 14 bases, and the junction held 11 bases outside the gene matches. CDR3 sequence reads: CSVEHGQGVGTF. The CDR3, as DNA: TGCAGCGTTGAACACGGGCAGGGGGTAGGGACCTTC. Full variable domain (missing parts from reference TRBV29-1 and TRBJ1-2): SAVISQKPSRDICQRGTSLTIQCQVDSQVTMMFWYRQQPGQSLTLIATANQGSEATYESGFVIDKFPISRPNLTFSTLTVSNMSPEDSSIYLCSVEHGQGVGTFGSGTRLTVV.

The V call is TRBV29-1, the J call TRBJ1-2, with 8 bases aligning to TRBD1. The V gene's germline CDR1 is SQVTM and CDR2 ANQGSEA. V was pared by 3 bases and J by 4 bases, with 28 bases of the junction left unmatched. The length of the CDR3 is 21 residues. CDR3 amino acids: CSVDGLGGSIDRGQVVYGYTF. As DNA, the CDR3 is TGCAGCGTTGATGGTTTGGGGGGGTCGATAGACAGGGGCCAGGTGGTCTATGGCTACACCTTC.

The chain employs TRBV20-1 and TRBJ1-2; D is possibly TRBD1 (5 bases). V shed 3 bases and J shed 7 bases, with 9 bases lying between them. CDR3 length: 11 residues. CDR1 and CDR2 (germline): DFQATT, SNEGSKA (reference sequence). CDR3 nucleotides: TGCAGTGCTAGCGGGGGACTTGGCTACACCTTC. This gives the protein CSASGGLGYTF.

This CDR3 is CASSKVDRGYEQYF. In nucleotides, the CDR3 is TGTGCCAGCAGCAAAGTTGACAGGGGCTACGAGCAGTACTTC. The genes are TRBV21-1 and TRBJ2-7; TRBD1 is the table's D call, not checked against the DNA. TRBV21-1 is a listed pseudogene. The CDR3 has 14 amino acids.

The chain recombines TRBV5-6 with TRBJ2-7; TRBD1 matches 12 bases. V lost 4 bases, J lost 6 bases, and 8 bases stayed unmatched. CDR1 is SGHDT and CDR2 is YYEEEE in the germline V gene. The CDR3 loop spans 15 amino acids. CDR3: CASSPRPGQGAEQYF. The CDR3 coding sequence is TGTGCCAGCAGCCCACGTCCGGGACAGGGGGCCGAGCAGTACTTC.